This T cell receptor beta chain derives from a study of identical twins. TCRdb reprocessed the 5' RACE reads with MiXCR, giving one entry per CDR3 protein. The sample lists around 490,000 distinct CDR3 sequences; 12% to 15% were seen once. Regarding the study as a whole: Zero-insertion findings could be partly confounded by invariant cells (MAIT and iNKT cells). Modelling approaches yielded underestimates of out-of-frame TCR alpha sharing between monozygotic twins.

This clonotype was recorded at least ten times. Antigen specificity is unknown. This CDR3 comprises 12 residues. Trimming removed 5 bases at V and 6 bases at J, with 8 bases between. The sample also formed part of further work on yellow fever vaccine responses in identical twins. This second report adds: The authors reported partly convergent, partly personalized vaccine responses in identical twins.

The clonotype comes from a woman aged 18 to 35 in good health. The sequenced material came from CD4+ T cells sorted from blood. J is TRBJ1-3 and V is TRBV12-3 or TRBV12-4; no firm D call. CDR3 coding DNA: TGTGCCAGCAGTGATCCGAAAAACACCATATATTTT. This encodes CASSDPKNTIYF.